A selection of T cell receptor beta chains follows, all from one sample in a study of shared clonotypes between healthy human individuals. Libraries were prepared by immunoSEQ multiplex PCR; TCRdb keeps only in-frame clonotypes and omits some of them. The sample includes some 2.1 million clones, 85% to 95% of them seen just once. What was sequenced was naive CD4+ T cells sorted from blood. Receptors originate from a man aged 18 to 29 in good health. CDR3s leave out the opening cysteine and the closing phenylalanine or tryptophan. The order of the fields is J gene, V gene, CDR3 protein.

TRBJ2-5,TRBV7-2,ASSLGTEETQY
TRBJ2-4,TRBV5-1,ASRRGGALAKNIQY
TRBJ1-4,TRBV30,AWEHQGNEKLF
TRBJ1-1,TRBV5-1,ASSPDGTNTEAF
TRBJ1-5,TRBV6-6,ASNPTGFSNQPQH
TRBJ1-1,TRBV19,ASNPTFFGNAEAF
TRBJ2-3,TRBV10-1,ASSDSTGDTQY
TRBJ2-7,TRBV28,ASTTSGGPYEQY
TRBJ2-5,TRBV20-1,SAAAETQY
TRBJ2-7,TRBV27,ASRPGDERYEQY
TRBJ1-4,TRBV6-1,ASSGVEGARHEKLF
TRBJ2-5,TRBV6-1,ASRVDSSHQETQY
TRBJ1-1,TRBV5-6,ASSLERGTEAF
TRBJ2-2,TRBV5-1,ASSLGGSYTGELF
TRBJ2-3,TRBV18,ASSPLGQSDTQY